Following are 8 T cell receptor beta chains from one sample sequenced in a study of blood T cell repertoires in COVID-19. The assay was immunoSEQ multiplex PCR, and TCRdb's table has in-frame clones only and misses some. The data hold a few hundred thousand clones, with 85% observed a single time. What was sequenced was PBMCs or T cells enriched from blood (not recorded which). The receptor set was obtained from a man in his forties who had recovered from COVID-19.

The CDR3 sequence is CASITGPYQPQHF. CDR3 nucleotides: TGTGCCAGCATTACAGGGCCCTATCAGCCCCAGCATTTT. The chain is built from TRBV28 and TRBJ1-5, with D perhaps TRBD1 (6 bases). Germline V gives CDR1 MDHEN, CDR2 SYDVKM. V was pared by 7 bases and J by 5 bases, with 12 bases between. The CDR3 is 13 amino acids.

The gene calls are TRBV7-2 and TRBJ2-6; D ambiguous. Germline V gene sequence: CDR1 SGHTA, CDR2 FQGNSA. The CDR3 is made up of 15 amino acids. With 5 bases removed from V and 0 bases from J, the gap between germline ends came to 8 bases. Written as DNA, the CDR3 is TGTGCCAGCAGCCTTTCGTTCTCTGGGGCCAACGTCCTGACTTTC. Amino acids: CASSLSFSGANVLTF.

J is TRBJ2-1 and V is TRBV28; D perhaps matches TRBD1 (6 bases). Trimming took off 6 bases at V and 0 bases at J, with 12 bases between the two ends. Germline V gene lookup returns CDR1 MDHEN and CDR2 SYDVKM. The CDR3 sequence is 15 residues long. The CDR3 coding sequence is TGTGCCAGCAGACCAACAGGGCCCTCCTACAATGAGCAGTTCTTC. Its protein is CASRPTGPSYNEQFF.

V is TRBV29-1 and J is TRBJ1-1; TRBD1 agrees at 7 bases. This CDR3 region has 13 residues. The V gene's germline CDR1 is SQVTM and CDR2 ANQGSEA. With 4 bases clipped from V and 1 base from J, the junction kept 3 bases outside the gene matches. This CDR3 reads CSVGRGPNTEAFF. The CDR3 DNA reads as TGCAGCGTTGGGAGGGGGCCGAACACTGAAGCTTTCTTT.

V gene TRBV7-9 combines with J gene TRBJ2-7; no firm D call. V was shortened by 1 base and J by 5 bases, with 6 bases between the two germline ends. The germline V gene encodes CDR1 SEHNR and CDR2 FQNEAQ (reference sequence). The CDR3 loop spans 12 amino acids. The CDR3 protein is CASSLGPDEQYF. The DNA of the CDR3 is TGTGCCAGCAGCTTAGGCCCGGACGAGCAGTACTTC.

J is TRBJ1-1 and V is TRBV5-4; no definite D call. Trimming left V 1 base short and J 0 bases short, with 10 bases between. The germline V gene has CDR1 SGHNT and CDR2 YYREEE (reference sequence). CDR3 length: 15 amino acids. CDR3 sequence (DNA): TGTGCCAGCAGCTTGCCAGCAGGAATGAACACTGAAGCTTTCTTT. Residues: CASSLPAGMNTEAFF.

This clone was recorded only once. The CDR3 nucleotides read TGTGCCACCTCCGGACTAGCGGGAGGGAATGAGCAGTTCTTC. Encoded protein: CATSGLAGGNEQFF. The chain has TRBV19 and TRBJ2-1; 15 positions agree with TRBD2. CDR1 and CDR2 (germline): LNHDA, SQIVND (reference sequence). This CDR3 comprises 14 residues. V was clipped by 10 bases and J by 7 bases; unmatched bases: 5.

In this sample, this clone turned up a few times. The chain uses TRBV30 and TRBJ1-2; 11 bases fit TRBD1. Germline loops: CDR1 GTSNPN, CDR2 SVGIG (reference sequence). The CDR3 sequence is 19 residues long. The trim removed 0 bases at V and 0 bases at J, leaving 12 bases unmatched. The CDR3 region has the DNA TGTGCCTGGAGTGTACTTGGACAGGGGGCGAGTTCCCCTAACTATGGCTACACCTTC. Amino acid sequence: CAWSVLGQGASSPNYGYTF.